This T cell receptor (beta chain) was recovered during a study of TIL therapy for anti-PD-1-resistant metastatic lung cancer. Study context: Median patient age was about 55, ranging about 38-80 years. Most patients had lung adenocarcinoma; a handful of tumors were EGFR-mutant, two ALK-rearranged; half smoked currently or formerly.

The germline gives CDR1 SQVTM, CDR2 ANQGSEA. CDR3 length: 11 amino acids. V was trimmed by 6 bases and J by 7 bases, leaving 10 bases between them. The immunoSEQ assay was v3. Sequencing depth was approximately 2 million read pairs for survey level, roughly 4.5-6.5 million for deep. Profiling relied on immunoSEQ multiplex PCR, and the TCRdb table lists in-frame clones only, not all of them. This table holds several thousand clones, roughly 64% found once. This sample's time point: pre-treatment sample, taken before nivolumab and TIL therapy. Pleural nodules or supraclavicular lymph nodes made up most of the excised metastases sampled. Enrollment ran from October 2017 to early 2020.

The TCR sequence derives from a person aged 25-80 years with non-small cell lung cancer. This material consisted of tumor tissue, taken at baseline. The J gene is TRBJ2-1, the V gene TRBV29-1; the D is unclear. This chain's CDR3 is CSVGLPNEQFF. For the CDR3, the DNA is TGCAGCGTAGGCCTCCCTAATGAGCAGTTCTTC.